This passage covers 29 T cell receptor beta chains from one sample sequenced in a study of breast tumors, draining lymph nodes, adjacent tissues. One entry per CDR3 protein results from TCRdb running MiXCR on the multiplex PCR reads. The sample has some 250,000 distinct CDR3 sequences, less than 40% seen once; the top ten hold roughly 3.5%. Breast cancer patients provided tissue from their axillary draining lymph nodes. Input material: axillary lymph node tissue. The receptors here all came from a female donor with breast cancer. Some clones in this sample may be carry-over from other donors' samples.

Ten or more counts support this clonotype. This chain uses TRBV19 with TRBJ1-4, with 10 bases that match TRBD1. Germline CDR1 is LNHDA and CDR2 is SQIVND (reference sequence). The V segment lost 7 bases and the J segment 5 bases; nucleotides outside the gene matches: 7. The CDR3 length is 15 residues. Written as DNA, the CDR3 is TGTGCCAGTAAGACTGGGGGACAGGGGAATGAAAAACTGTTTTTT. This sequence encodes CASKTGGQGNEKLFF.

This clonotype was detected ten times or more. This chain connects TRBV29-1 to TRBJ2-3; D not resolved. V dropped 0 bases and J dropped 9 bases, with 10 bases sitting between them. The CDR3 has 12 amino acids. Germline CDR1 SQVTM, CDR2 ANQGSEA. The DNA of the CDR3 is TGCAGCGTTGAAGACTCGACGTGGACGCAGTATTTT. Translation gives CSVEDSTWTQYF.

This clonotype has just a few counts. The chain couples TRBV6-6 to TRBJ2-2; 15 bases match TRBD2. The CDR3 covers 19 residues. CDR1 MNHNY and CDR2 SVGAGI come from the germline V gene (reference sequence). The V gene end was trimmed by 4 bases and the J gene end by 3 bases; junction bases not matched to a gene: 9. CDR3 protein: CASSSRTSGGAWYTGELFF. DNA for the CDR3: TGTGCCAGCAGTTCACGGACTAGCGGGGGGGCCTGGTACACCGGGGAGCTGTTTTTT.

In its sample, this clonotype was seen many times. This rearrangement joins TRBV7-8 to TRBJ2-5; 8 nucleotides line up with TRBD1. Trimming removed 5 bases from V and 5 bases from J; junction bases left unmatched: 10. Germline CDR1 and CDR2: SGHVS and FQNEAQ. CDR3 length: 15 residues. The CDR3 coding sequence is TGTGCCAGCAGCCTAGATAACAGGGACAGGGAGACCCAGTACTTC. Its translation is CASSLDNRDRETQYF.

The chain joins TRBV10-3 to TRBJ1-5; maybe TRBD1 (5 bases). Trimming pared 7 bases from V and 7 bases from J, leaving 8 bases between. CDR3 length equals 11 residues. Germline V gene data show CDR1 as ENHRY and CDR2 as SYGVKD. The CDR3 nucleotides are TGTGCCATCAAGGGGACCCAGCCCCAGCATTTT. Translation gives CAIKGTQPQHF.

On this clonotype: This may come from a read error, since a much larger clone is one base off. The J gene is TRBJ1-2, the V gene TRBV7-2, with a weak D call TRBD1 (6 bases). Looked up from germline, CDR1 is SGHTA and CDR2 is FQGNSA. The CDR3 runs to 15 residues. The CDR3 loop reads CASSLGQGIGYGYPF. In DNA, the CDR3 is TGTGCCAGCAGCTTGGGGCAGGGGATCGGCTATGGCTACCCCTTC.

The chain combines TRBV6-1 with TRBJ2-6, with TRBD1 as a possible D gene (6 bases). V lost 5 bases and J lost 2, with 13 bases in between. CDR1 and CDR2 from the germline V gene are MNHNS and SASEGT. There are 16 residues in the CDR3. The CDR3, as DNA: TGTGCCAGCAGTCAAGGTGGGGGCACTGGGGCCAACGTCCTGACTTTC. It translates to CASSQGGGTGANVLTF.

This clonotype was recorded at least ten times. The chain has TRBV20-1 and TRBJ1-4; D is undetermined. The germline V gene has CDR1 DFQATT and CDR2 SNEGSKA (reference sequence). V was pared by 0 bases and J by 4 bases, with 9 bases between. CDR3 length: 14 amino acids. The CDR3, as DNA: TGCAGTGCTAGAGATCTGACGGATAATGAAAAACTGTTTTTT. Its translation is CSARDLTDNEKLFF.

For this clonotype: This may stem from a read error, because a much larger clone lies one nucleotide away. V is TRBV12-3 or TRBV12-4 and J is TRBJ1-2; D ambiguous. Trimming removed 3 bases at V and 5 bases at J, with 7 bases between. This CDR3 has 12 amino acids. In DNA, the CDR3 is TGTGCCAGCAGTTTCAGTTTGTATGGCTACACCTTC. It codes for CASSFSLYGYTF.

This clonotype was counted ten times or more. The rearrangement joins TRBV4-3 to TRBJ1-2, with 8 bases lining up with TRBD1. From germline, CDR1 is LGHNA and CDR2 YSLEER. V lost 1 base, J lost 4 bases, and 2 bases stayed unmatched. This CDR3 spans 14 amino acids. As DNA, the CDR3 is TGCGCCAGCAGCCAAGTAGGACAGGGCTATGGCTACACCTTC. Its translation is CASSQVGQGYGYTF.

On this clonotype: A read error may explain this, as a much larger clone is one base away. The V call is TRBV5-6, the J call TRBJ2-1; D assignment may be TRBD1 or TRBD2 (5 bases each). CDR3 size: 14 residues. Germline CDR1 reads SGHDT; CDR2 reads YYEEEE. V was shortened by 4 bases and J by 2 bases, with 10 bases between the two germline ends. The CDR3 spells CASSPGSPYNEQFF. The CDR3 coding sequence is TGTGCCAGCAGCCCAGGGAGCCCCTACAATGAGCAGTTCTTC.

This clonotype came up a few times. V gene TRBV6-1 combines with J gene TRBJ2-2; 8 bases are shared with TRBD1. This CDR3 comprises 14 residues. Trimming removed 8 bases from V and 1 base from J; junction bases left unmatched: 3. Germline assignment: CDR1 MNHNS and CDR2 SASEGT. In nucleotides, the CDR3 is TGTGCCAGCCTGGACAGGGAGAACACCGGGGAGCTGTTTTTT. It specifies CASLDRENTGELFF.

This clonotype occurred once. With a much larger clone just one base away, this may be a read error. The gene calls are TRBV11-2 and TRBJ2-2; TRBD2 might be the D (5 bases). CDR3 size: 16 residues. The germline V gene has CDR1 SGHAT and CDR2 FQNNGV. The CDR3 protein is CASSLGTLTVTGEPFF. In DNA, the CDR3 is TGTGCCAGCAGCTTAGGGACCTTAACGGTCACCGGGGAGCCGTTTTTT.

This clonotype appeared a single time. The chain combines TRBV10-2 with TRBJ1-1; a weak D match, TRBD1 (5 bases). With 2 bases removed from V and 5 bases from J, the gap between germline ends came to 12 bases. The CDR3 has 14 residues. Germline V gene lookup returns CDR1 WSHSY and CDR2 SAAADI. The CDR3 spells CASSEPTEGTEAFF. The CDR3 region has the DNA TGCGCCAGCAGTGAGCCTACAGAGGGGACTGAAGCTTTCTTT.

The sample holds a few counts of this clonotype. J is TRBJ2-5 and V is TRBV6-5, with D perhaps TRBD2 (6 bases). The CDR3 contains 14 residues. The germline V and J ends were trimmed by 5 bases and 2 bases, with 12 bases remaining between them. Germline V lookup: CDR1 MNHEY, CDR2 SVGAGI. CDR3 sequence reads: CASSHGSGQETQYF. The CDR3 DNA is TGTGCCAGCAGTCACGGTAGCGGTCAAGAGACCCAGTACTTC.

The sample holds a few counts of this clonotype. The chain couples TRBV5-8 to TRBJ2-1, with 7 positions matching TRBD2. CDR3 length: 16 amino acids. After removal of 0 bases from V and 0 bases from J, the junction contained 3 bases not matched to a gene. The germline V gene has CDR1 SGHTS and CDR2 YDEGEE. CDR3 protein: CASSLGTSTSYNEQFF. The CDR3 DNA sequence: TGTGCCAGCAGCTTGGGGACTAGTACCTCCTACAATGAGCAGTTCTTC.

The CDR3 sequence: CASSSLTGCGTGELFF. The CDR3 nucleotides are TGTGCCAGCAGCTCGTTGACAGGGTGCGGCACCGGGGAGCTGTTTTTT. The rearrangement links TRBV11-2 to TRBJ2-2; 7 bases align to TRBD1. V was clipped by 4 bases and J by 4 bases; unmatched bases: 9. The CDR3 is 16 residues long. Germline lookup yields CDR1 SGHAT and CDR2 FQNNGV.

At least ten counts were recorded for this clonotype. The chain recombines TRBV7-2 with TRBJ2-3, with D perhaps TRBD2 (5 bases). V lost 3 bases to trimming and J lost 3 bases, with 10 bases between them. CDR1 is SGHTA, CDR2 FQGNSA, per germline. CDR3 length: 14 residues. The CDR3 DNA reads TGTGCCAGCAGCTTCCTCACTAGGACAGATACGCAGTATTTT. Translation gives CASSFLTRTDTQYF.

Concerning this clonotype itself: This may stem from a read error, because a much larger clone lies one nucleotide away. In nucleotides, the CDR3 is TGTGCCAGCAGTGAAAGTCGACAAGAATTCTATGGCCACACCTTC. It is translated as CASSESRQEFYGHTF. V and J are TRBV6-4 and TRBJ1-2; D is undetermined. Per the germline V gene, CDR1 is MRHNA and CDR2 is SNTAGT. The CDR3 contains 15 residues.

This chain connects TRBV11-3 to TRBJ2-1, with TRBD2 matching 10 bases. J gave up 14 bases and V 4 bases, and 11 bases lay outside the gene matches. Germline V gives CDR1 SGHNT, CDR2 YENEEA. The CDR3 consists of 14 residues. The CDR3 DNA is TGTGCCAGCAGCTACGCCGGGACTAGCGCCTTGGAGTTCTTC. Translated: CASSYAGTSALEFF.

This clonotype occurred a few times. The chain joins TRBV5-1 to TRBJ2-4, with 10 positions matching TRBD2. The germline V gene has CDR1 SGHRS and CDR2 YFSETQ. The CDR3 totals 17 residues. Unmatched junction bases numbered 12, after V lost 9 bases and J lost 0 bases. CDR3 coding DNA: TGCGCCACCATGGGTAGCGGGGGGATCCTAGCCAAAAACATTCAGTACTTC. Protein: CATMGSGGILAKNIQYF.

This clonotype occurred many times. This chain joins TRBV11-3 and TRBJ2-1; possible D gene TRBD1, 5 bases. Trimming cost V 5 bases and J 6 bases, with 8 bases left between them. From germline, CDR1 is SGHNT and CDR2 YENEEA. CDR3 length: 12 residues. The DNA of the CDR3 is TGTGCCAGCAGCAGACAGCTCAATGAGCAGTTCTTC. This gives the protein CASSRQLNEQFF. The full variable domain, in which reference TRBV11-3 and TRBJ2-1 provide the parts outside the CDR3, is EAGVVQSPRYKIIEKKQPVAFWCNPISGHNTLYWYLQNLGQGPELLIRYENEEAVDDSQLPKDRFSAERLKGVDSTLKIQPAELGDSAVYLCASSRQLNEQFFGPGTRLTVL.

This clonotype was counted many times. The chain recombines TRBV20-1 with TRBJ2-7, with 8 bases matching TRBD2. This CDR3 is built from 14 residues. The germline V gene has CDR1 DFQATT and CDR2 SNEGSKA (reference sequence). V was pared by 4 bases and J by 2 bases, with 7 bases of the junction left unmatched. The CDR3 loop is CSAKKAGAPYEQYF. CDR3 nucleotides: TGCAGTGCTAAGAAAGCGGGAGCCCCCTACGAGCAGTACTTC.

The chain carries TRBV28 and TRBJ2-1; weak D call: TRBD1 (6 bases). There are 16 residues in the CDR3. Germline loops: CDR1 MDHEN, CDR2 SYDVKM. Between the trimmed V and J ends, which lost 6 bases and 5 bases, there was a span of 20 bases. CDR3 in DNA: TGTGCCAGCAGGCCGATACAGGGTGGACGGAACAATGAGCAGTTCTTC. This translates into CASRPIQGGRNNEQFF.

This clonotype was found a few times. J is TRBJ2-1 and V is TRBV4-1, with D perhaps TRBD1 (6 bases). V lost 1 base to trimming and J lost 10 bases, with 11 bases between them. The CDR3 is 13 amino acids. Germline CDR1 is MGHRA and CDR2 is YSYEKL. CDR3 DNA sequence: TGCGCCAGCAGCCAAGCTCGACAGGCCGAGCAGTTCTTC. This codes for CASSQARQAEQFF.

This clonotype showed up many times. The chain recombines TRBV7-2 with TRBJ1-5; 8 nucleotides line up with TRBD1. The CDR3 has 14 amino acids. Germline V gene lookup returns CDR1 SGHTA and CDR2 FQGNSA. V was clipped by 1 base and J by 6 bases; unmatched bases: 2. This CDR3 reads CASSLDRGGQPQHF. The DNA for the CDR3 is TGTGCCAGCAGCTTAGACAGGGGGGGTCAGCCCCAGCATTTT.

This clonotype occurred many times. CDR3 coding DNA: TGTGCCAGCAGCCTTAATGGACTAGCGGGAGGGCCTAGCAATGAGCAGTTCTTC. This sequence encodes CASSLNGLAGGPSNEQFF. The rearrangement uses TRBV7-3 and TRBJ2-1; TRBD2 agrees at 15 bases. The J segment lost 6 bases and the V segment lost 5 bases, leaving 11 bases of the junction unmatched. The germline V gene encodes CDR1 SGHTA and CDR2 FQGTGA. The CDR3 is 18 amino acids.

In its sample, this clonotype was seen many times. The V and J genes are TRBV24-1 and TRBJ2-3; D is undetermined. There are 12 residues in the CDR3. The V gene's germline CDR1 is KGHDR and CDR2 SFDVKD. Trimming pared 0 bases from V and 6 bases from J, leaving 3 bases between. CDR3 DNA: TGTGCCACCAGTGATTTGGAGGATACGCAGTATTTT. Protein sequence: CATSDLEDTQYF.

This clonotype occurred many times. The J gene is TRBJ2-3, the V gene TRBV7-8, with 7 bases lining up with TRBD1. V was clipped by 6 bases and J by 3 bases; unmatched bases: 9. Germline loops: CDR1 SGHVS, CDR2 FQNEAQ. The CDR3 has 15 residues. CDR3 loop: CASRKTGLVTDTQYF. CDR3 coding DNA: TGTGCCAGCAGGAAGACAGGGCTGGTGACAGATACGCAGTATTTT.